This TCR beta chain was captured by sequencing in a study of shared clonotypes between healthy human individuals. Naive CD8 isolation took CD45RO-negative cells positively selected for CCR7 and excluded terminally differentiated effector memory CD45RA+ cells. The assay was immunoSEQ multiplex PCR, and TCRdb's table has in-frame clones only and misses some. Of around 1,900,000 clones detected, approximately 92% appear once; the ten largest clones hold around 1.8%. The receptor comes from a young man in good health. Some clones in this sample may be carry-over from other donors' samples. Sample: naive CD8+ T cells from PBMCs.

In DNA form, the CDR3 reads TGTGCCAGCACCATATCTGGGGGAGCGGCCGGGGAGCTGTTTTTT. Translated: CASTISGGAAGELFF. The rearrangement links TRBV27 to TRBJ2-2; D may match TRBD1 or TRBD2 (5 bases each). Between the trimmed V and J ends, which lost 7 bases and 6 bases, there was a span of 18 bases. Germline V gene data show CDR1 as MNHEY and CDR2 as SMNVEV (reference sequence). The length of the CDR3 is 15 residues.